These 17 T cell receptor beta chains came from one sample sequenced in a study of shared T cell receptors in the human thymus. This table comes from immunoSEQ multiplex PCR, and its TCRdb copy is limited to in-frame clones, with some not included. The table records 600,000 to 900,000 clones, 70% to 90% of them present only once. The same data also contributed to another study, on human thymus T cells.

Sample: thymocytes. All receptors come from a girl less than two years old with a congenital heart defect.

The chain employs TRBV4-2 and TRBJ2-1, with a possible D match to TRBD1 (5 bases). CDR3 length: 17 amino acids. V was trimmed by 1 base and J by 3 bases, leaving 16 bases between them. Germline assignment: CDR1 LGHNA and CDR2 YNFKEQ. The CDR3 region has the DNA TGTGCCAGCAGCCAAGGGTCAGGCCAGGGCCACTACAATGAGCAGTTCTTC. Residues: CASSQGSGQGHYNEQFF.

The chain combines TRBV27 with TRBJ1-1, with D possibly being TRBD1 (6 bases). Trimming stripped 4 bases from V and 0 bases from J, with 12 bases between. Germline V CDR1 and CDR2: MNHEY, SMNVEV (reference sequence). The CDR3 extends over 15 amino acids. This chain's CDR3 is CASSSSTGMNTEAFF. The CDR3 DNA follows: TGTGCCAGCAGTTCATCGACAGGTATGAACACTGAAGCTTTCTTT.

The chain recombines TRBV7-8 with TRBJ1-2; weak D call: TRBD1 (6 bases). Per the germline V gene, CDR1 is SGHVS and CDR2 is FQNEAQ. The CDR3 has 16 residues. V was clipped by 5 bases and J by 3 bases, with 19 bases between them. The CDR3 sequence: CASSRAREGGDYGYTF. The CDR3 DNA sequence: TGTGCCAGCAGCCGAGCGCGGGAAGGGGGGGACTATGGCTACACCTTC.

J is TRBJ2-1 and V is TRBV7-9, with TRBD2 matching over 12 bases. Germline CDR1 is SEHNR and CDR2 is FQNEAQ (reference sequence). The V gene end was trimmed by 5 bases and the J gene end by 4 bases; junction bases not matched to a gene: 3. CDR3 length equals 15 residues. Here the CDR3 reads CASSPLAGGYNEQFF. The CDR3 nucleotides are TGTGCCAGCAGCCCGCTAGCGGGGGGGTACAATGAGCAGTTCTTC. The full variable domain, rest sourced from reference TRBV7-9 and TRBJ2-1, is DTGVSQNPRHKITKRGQNVTFRCDPISEHNRLYWYRQTLGQGPEFLTYFQNEAQLEKSRLLSDRFSAERPKGSFSTLEIQRTEQGDSAMYLCASSPLAGGYNEQFFGPGTRLTVL.

The J gene is TRBJ2-6, the V gene TRBV6-1; D might be TRBD2 (5 bases). There are 15 residues in the CDR3. In germline, CDR1 is MNHNS, CDR2 SASEGT. Trimming removed 4 bases from V and 0 bases from J, with 7 bases in between. CDR3 coding DNA: TGTGCCAGCAGTGGGAGGACCTCTGGGGCCAACGTCCTGACTTTC. It codes for CASSGRTSGANVLTF.

The CDR3 is CASSEVIPLSGGEQETQYF. The CDR3 bases are TGTGCCAGCAGTGAAGTTATTCCACTTAGCGGGGGGGAGCAAGAGACCCAGTACTTC. This chain uses TRBV2 with TRBJ2-5; 11 nucleotides match TRBD2. Germline loops: CDR1 SNHLY, CDR2 FYNNEI. CDR3 length equals 19 residues. Germline trimming cut 1 base from V and 2 bases from J; bases unmatched to any gene: 12.

CDR3 sequence (DNA): TGCAGCGTTGAAGATCGACAGCTTGGACCGAATAACTATGGCTACACCTTC. It encodes CSVEDRQLGPNNYGYTF. V and J are TRBV29-1 and TRBJ1-2, with a weak D call TRBD1 (5 bases). The V gene's germline CDR1 is SQVTM and CDR2 ANQGSEA. The V end lost 0 bases, the J end lost 1 base, and 18 bases lay between the germline ends. This CDR3 is built from 17 residues.

This clone came up once. V and J are TRBV4-1 and TRBJ2-3; D unresolved. Germline V CDR1 and CDR2: MGHRA, YSYEKL. There are 15 residues in the CDR3. V lost 0 bases, J lost 3 bases, and 10 bases lay in between. CDR3 loop: CASSQDCAVTDTQYF. In nucleotides, the CDR3 is TGCGCCAGCAGCCAAGATTGCGCGGTGACAGATACGCAGTATTTT.

The chain has TRBV18 and TRBJ2-7; D is possibly TRBD1 (5 bases). The CDR3 totals 15 residues. In germline, CDR1 is KGHSH, CDR2 LQKENI. The germline V and J ends were trimmed by 2 bases and 8 bases, with 19 bases remaining between them. The CDR3 bases are TGTGCCAGCTCACCAACTCAGACAGTCTTCCTTAAGCAGTACTTC. Encoded protein: CASSPTQTVFLKQYF.

V usage is TRBV19 and J usage is TRBJ1-1; 7 bases fit TRBD1. CDR1 LNHDA and CDR2 SQIVND come from the germline V gene (reference sequence). The CDR3 loop spans 16 amino acids. The ends lost 3 bases at V and 3 bases at J; junction bases unmatched: 10. CDR3 region: CASSISKTGIDTEAFF. CDR3 DNA: TGTGCCAGTAGTATTTCCAAGACAGGGATTGACACTGAAGCTTTCTTT.

The V gene is TRBV7-6, the J gene TRBJ1-2, with 9 bases lining up with TRBD1. From germline, CDR1 is SGHVS and CDR2 FNYEAQ. The trim removed 5 bases at V and 0 bases at J, leaving 13 bases unmatched. The CDR3 spans 18 residues. The CDR3 protein is CASSGTRDREWTNYGYTF. The CDR3 coding sequence is TGTGCCAGCAGCGGAACCCGGGACAGGGAATGGACTAACTATGGCTACACCTTC.

The rearrangement uses TRBV7-3 and TRBJ2-7, with D possibly matching TRBD1 (5 bases). The CDR3 is 13 amino acids. Deletions cut 2 bases from V and 5 bases from J, with 10 bases between. Per the germline V gene, CDR1 is SGHTA and CDR2 is FQGTGA. The CDR3 region is CASSLCRVHEQYF. The CDR3, as DNA: TGTGCCAGCAGCTTATGCAGGGTCCACGAGCAGTACTTC.

The CDR3 coding sequence is TGCGCCAGCAGCCAACTTGTCCTAAATTACCATGGCTACACCTTC. This encodes CASSQLVLNYHGYTF. The rearrangement joins TRBV4-1 to TRBJ1-2; no reliable D call. Germline CDR1 is MGHRA and CDR2 is YSYEKL. CDR3 length: 15 residues. V lost 2 bases and J lost 6, with 16 bases in between.

The CDR3 protein is CASSNLQGRNSPLHF. CDR3 sequence (DNA): TGTGCCAGTAGTAATCTCCAGGGCCGGAATTCACCCCTCCACTTT. The V call is TRBV19, the J call TRBJ1-6; tentatively, D is TRBD1 (5 bases). CDR3 length equals 15 residues. Trimming left V 4 bases short and J 7 bases short, with 14 bases between. Germline V CDR1 and CDR2: LNHDA, SQIVND (reference sequence).

In the case of this clone: Germline is not matched at one junction end, which may reflect a read error. The chain combines TRBV5-1 with TRBJ2-7; 7 bases align to TRBD2. Germline assignment: CDR1 SGHRS and CDR2 YFSETQ. The CDR3 sequence is 15 residues long. CDR3 DNA sequence: TGCGCCAGCAGCTTATTCGCGGGGGTCTCCTGCGAGCAGTACTTC. It specifies CASSLFAGVSCEQYF.

J is TRBJ1-6 and V is TRBV5-5, with TRBD1 matching 7 bases. Trimming at V came to 5 bases and at J to 8 bases, leaving 7 bases not matched to a gene. CDR1 is SGHKS and CDR2 is YYEKEE in the germline V gene (reference sequence). This CDR3 region has 14 residues. This CDR3 reads CASSRGRWDSPLHF. The CDR3, as DNA: TGTGCCAGCAGTAGGGGGCGGTGGGATTCACCCCTCCACTTT.

The rearrangement joins TRBV19 to TRBJ1-6; TRBD1 matches at 7 bases. The junction had 3 bases not matched to a gene; V was cut back by 4 bases and J by 0 bases. The length of the CDR3 is 16 residues. Germline V gene sequence: CDR1 LNHDA, CDR2 SQIVND (reference sequence). The CDR3: CASSRDRYSYNSPLHF. CDR3 bases: TGTGCCAGTAGTAGGGACAGATACTCCTATAATTCACCCCTCCACTTT.